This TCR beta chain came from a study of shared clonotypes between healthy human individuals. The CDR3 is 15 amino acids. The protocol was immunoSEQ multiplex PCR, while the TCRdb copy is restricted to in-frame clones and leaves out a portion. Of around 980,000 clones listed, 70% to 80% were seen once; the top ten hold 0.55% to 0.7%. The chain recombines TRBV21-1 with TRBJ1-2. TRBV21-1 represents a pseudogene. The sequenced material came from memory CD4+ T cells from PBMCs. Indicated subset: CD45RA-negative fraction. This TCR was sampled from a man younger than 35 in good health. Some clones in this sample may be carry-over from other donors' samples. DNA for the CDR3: TGTGCCAGCAGCAATCCGGGACCTCTTAACTATGGCTACACCTTC. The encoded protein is CASSNPGPLNYGYTF.